A single sample is the source of the 18 T cell receptor beta chains below, sequenced in a study of Ad26.COV2.S vaccination and SARS-CoV-2 variants. Indicated treatment: roughly 18 received Ad26.COV2.S at low or high dose, single or two shots; 5 received placebo; per-sample allocation not given. The samples date from day 63 after the first vaccine or placebo injection. Profiled with immunoSEQ multiplex PCR; TCRdb holds only in-frame clones, not every one. The sample yields about 350,000 clones, approximately 84% seen once. Sequencing was performed on peripheral blood, taken in a trial of Ad26.COV2.S vaccine versus placebo. All receptors come from a person aged 18-65 years who received the Ad26.COV2.S COVID-19 vaccine or a placebo.

The chain has TRBV7-8 and TRBJ2-4, with 7 bases aligning to TRBD2. CDR3 length equals 17 residues. The germline V gene encodes CDR1 SGHVS and CDR2 FQNEAQ. J was trimmed by 0 bases and V by 4 bases; bases with no gene match: 9. CDR3 amino acids: CASSSDLAAIAKNIQYF. The CDR3, as DNA: TGTGCCAGCAGCTCCGATCTAGCGGCTATAGCCAAAAACATTCAGTACTTC.

This chain joins TRBV5-1 and TRBJ2-3; D is unclear. V was shortened by 1 base and J by 3 bases, with 3 bases between the two germline ends. The CDR3 extends over 12 amino acids. Germline V lookup: CDR1 SGHRS, CDR2 YFSETQ. CDR3 loop: CASSLLTDTQYF. Here the CDR3 DNA reads TGCGCCAGCAGCTTGTTAACAGATACGCAGTATTTT.

This clone was seen more than once but under ten times. This chain connects TRBV5-1 to TRBJ1-1, with TRBD1 identical over 9 bases. The V gene's germline CDR1 is SGHRS and CDR2 YFSETQ. The V segment lost 0 bases and the J segment 6 bases; nucleotides outside the gene matches: 9. This CDR3 comprises 16 residues. DNA for the CDR3: TGCGCCAGCAGCTTGGCAGGGACAGGGCCGAGGGCTGAAGCTTTCTTT. Encoded protein: CASSLAGTGPRAEAFF.

J is TRBJ2-3 and V is TRBV9, with 8 bases aligning to TRBD2. CDR3 length equals 14 residues. Trimming removed 2 bases from V and 3 bases from J; junction bases left unmatched: 2. Germline V gene lookup returns CDR1 SGDLS and CDR2 YYNGEE. The CDR3 is CASSVSGGTDTQYF. CDR3 nucleotide sequence: TGTGCCAGCAGCGTCAGCGGGGGAACAGATACGCAGTATTTT.

V is TRBV5-4 and J is TRBJ1-1; D unresolved. Germline CDR1 SGHNT, CDR2 YYREEE (reference sequence). The length of the CDR3 is 14 residues. Trimming pared 1 base from V and 0 bases from J, leaving 7 bases between. The DNA for the CDR3 is TGTGCCAGCAGCTTGCAGGCTGTGAACACTGAAGCTTTCTTT. It yields the protein CASSLQAVNTEAFF.

The J gene is TRBJ2-1, the V gene TRBV11-2, with D maybe TRBD2 (6 bases). Trimming took off 5 bases at V and 2 bases at J, with 10 bases between the two ends. This CDR3 region has 14 residues. Germline V gene lookup returns CDR1 SGHAT and CDR2 FQNNGV. The CDR3 reads CASSPRTTYNEQFF. The CDR3 region has the DNA TGTGCCAGCAGCCCCCGGACTACCTACAATGAGCAGTTCTTC. Full variable domain (missing parts from reference TRBV11-2 and TRBJ2-1): EAGVAQSPRYKIIEKRQSVAFWCNPISGHATLYWYQQILGQGPKLLIQFQNNGVVDDSQLPKDRFSAERLKGVDSTLKIQPAKLEDSAVYLCASSPRTTYNEQFFGPGTRLTVL.

This chain uses TRBV6-5 with TRBJ2-2, with 7 bases lining up with TRBD1. Germline loops: CDR1 MNHEY, CDR2 SVGAGI. The trim removed 6 bases at V and 7 bases at J, leaving 11 bases unmatched. CDR3 length: 15 residues. CDR3 residues: CASRFQGTVHGELFF. DNA of the CDR3: TGTGCCAGCAGATTTCAAGGGACAGTTCACGGGGAGCTGTTTTTT.

J is TRBJ2-1 and V is TRBV27, with 15 bases fitting TRBD2. Germline CDR1 and CDR2: MNHEY and SMNVEV (reference sequence). This CDR3 is 14 amino acids long. With V trimmed by 4 bases and J by 10 bases, 2 bases remained unmatched. In DNA, the CDR3 is TGTGCCAGCAGTTCCGGACTAGCGGGGGGGGAGCAGTTCTTC. This translates into CASSSGLAGGEQFF.

The CDR3 DNA reads TGTGCCAGTAGTATGACAGGGCAATCCTACGAGCAGTACTTC. This translates into CASSMTGQSYEQYF. The gene calls are TRBV19 and TRBJ2-7; 7 bases are a match to TRBD1. The CDR3 is 14 amino acids. Germline trimming cut 3 bases from V and 1 base from J; bases unmatched to any gene: 3. The germline gives CDR1 LNHDA, CDR2 SQIVND (reference sequence).

CDR3 loop: CATSYQANTGELFF. The CDR3 DNA reads as TGTGCCACCAGCTATCAAGCGAACACCGGGGAGCTGTTTTTT. The chain recombines TRBV15 with TRBJ2-2; D call uncertain. Per the germline V gene, CDR1 is LNHNV and CDR2 is YYDKDF (reference sequence). Trimming stripped 5 bases from V and 0 bases from J, with 7 bases between. The CDR3 spans 14 residues.

The J gene is TRBJ2-5, the V gene TRBV5-1, with TRBD1 matching over 8 bases. J was trimmed by 4 bases and V by 4 bases; bases with no gene match: 9. Germline V gene lookup returns CDR1 SGHRS and CDR2 YFSETQ. CDR3 length equals 15 residues. CDR3 in amino acids: CASSDTQGAGETQYF. For the CDR3, the DNA is TGCGCCAGCAGCGATACGCAGGGGGCAGGAGAGACCCAGTACTTC.

This clone was seen a handful of times. The chain is built from TRBV14 and TRBJ2-7; 7 bases agree with TRBD1. Germline loops: CDR1 SGHDN, CDR2 FVKESK. Unmatched junction bases numbered 9, after V lost 1 base and J lost 6 bases. The CDR3 consists of 15 residues. The CDR3 here is CASSQVGQSFFEQYF. Written as DNA, the CDR3 is TGTGCCAGCAGCCAAGTGGGACAGTCCTTCTTCGAGCAGTACTTC.

Worth noting for this clone: The same CDR3 also results from other DNA sequences found in this sample. J is TRBJ1-2 and V is TRBV12-3 or TRBV12-4; D call uncertain. Trimming pared 5 bases from V and 2 bases from J, leaving 3 bases between. The length of the CDR3 is 11 residues. The DNA for the CDR3 is TGTGCCAGCAGTCCCAACTATGGCTACACCTTC. Its translation is CASSPNYGYTF.

V usage is TRBV30 and J usage is TRBJ2-4; the match to TRBD2 covers 7 bases. This CDR3 comprises 13 residues. V lost 5 bases and J lost 3; bases outside the gene matches: 4. Germline values: CDR1 GTSNPN, CDR2 SVGIG (reference sequence). Written as DNA, the CDR3 is TGTGCCTGGGGGGGGGAAAGCAAAAACATTCAGTACTTC. Translating it yields CAWGGESKNIQYF.

The J gene is TRBJ2-7, the V gene TRBV5-4; tentatively, D is TRBD1 (6 bases). Per the germline V gene, CDR1 is SGHNT and CDR2 is YYREEE (reference sequence). The CDR3 runs to 13 residues. V lost 4 bases and J 4 bases, leaving 12 bases between the germline ends. CDR3 sequence (DNA): TGTGCCAGCAGCAAACAGGGCCGGTACGAGCAGTACTTC. Protein product: CASSKQGRYEQYF.

This clone showed up just a few times. This rearrangement joins TRBV7-9 to TRBJ2-1, with 7 bases lining up with TRBD2. Germline CDR1 and CDR2: SEHNR and FQNEAQ (reference sequence). CDR3 length: 14 amino acids. The trim removed 5 bases at V and 6 bases at J, leaving 7 bases unmatched. The CDR3 reads CASSSGTSFNEQFF. As DNA, the CDR3 is TGTGCCAGCAGCAGCGGGACCTCATTCAATGAGCAGTTCTTC.

This chain links TRBV29-1 with TRBJ2-1; TRBD1 might be the D (5 bases). From germline, CDR1 is SQVTM and CDR2 ANQGSEA. The CDR3 is 13 amino acids. Trimming removed 0 bases from V and 8 bases from J, with 11 bases in between. The CDR3 spells CSVEDGGRDEQFF. CDR3 DNA sequence: TGCAGCGTTGAAGATGGCGGCAGGGATGAGCAGTTCTTC.

The J gene is TRBJ2-3, the V gene TRBV15; the match to TRBD2 covers 12 bases. Germline V gene data show CDR1 as LNHNV and CDR2 as YYDKDF (reference sequence). The CDR3 is made up of 18 amino acids. V trimming: 3 bases; J trimming: 2 bases; junction bases outside the gene matches: 9. CDR3 sequence reads: CATSSLLAGGPLTDTQYF. The CDR3 DNA is TGTGCCACCAGCAGTTTACTAGCGGGGGGCCCCCTCACAGATACGCAGTATTTT.